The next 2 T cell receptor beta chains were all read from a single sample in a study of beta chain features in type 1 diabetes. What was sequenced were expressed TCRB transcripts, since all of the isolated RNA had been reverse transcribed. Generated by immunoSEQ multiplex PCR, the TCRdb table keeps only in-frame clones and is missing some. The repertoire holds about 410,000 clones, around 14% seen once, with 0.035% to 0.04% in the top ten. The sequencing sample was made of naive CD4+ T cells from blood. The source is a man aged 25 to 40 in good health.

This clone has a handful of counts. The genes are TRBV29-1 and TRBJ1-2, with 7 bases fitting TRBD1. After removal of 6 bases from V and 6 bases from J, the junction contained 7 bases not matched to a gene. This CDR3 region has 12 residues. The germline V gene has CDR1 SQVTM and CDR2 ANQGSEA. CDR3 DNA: TGCAGCGTCGACAGGGAGTCTGATGGCTACACCTTC. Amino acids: CSVDRESDGYTF.

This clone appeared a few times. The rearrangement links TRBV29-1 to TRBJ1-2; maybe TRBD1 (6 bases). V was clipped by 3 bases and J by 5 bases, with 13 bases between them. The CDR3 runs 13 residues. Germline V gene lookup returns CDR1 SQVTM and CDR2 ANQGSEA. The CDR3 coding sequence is TGCAGCGTTGATCCTGCAGGGGTATATGGCTACACCTTC. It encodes CSVDPAGVYGYTF.